Listed below are T cell receptor beta chains from one sample, sequenced in a study of multiple sclerosis patients with progressive multifocal leukoencephalopathy. The assay was immunoSEQ multiplex PCR, and TCRdb's table has in-frame clones only and misses some. This table holds approximately 31,000 clones, about 89% found once. Sequencing used PBMCs. Receptors were obtained from a human donor with multiple sclerosis. Both conserved end residues are part of each CDR3. Each record gives: CDR3 length, V gene, J gene, clone size, D gene, CDR3 protein, CDR3 DNA. D genes are given only for firm matches. Where a row states a size, it is once, few, many or the class of an expanded clone; other rows omit it.

len: 14; v_gene: TRBV4-3; j_gene: TRBJ1-2; abundance: .; d_gene: .; CDR3aa: CASSQDIQGYGYTF; CDR3nt: TGCGCCAGCAGCCAAGACATACAGGGTTATGGCTACACCTTC
len: 14; v_gene: TRBV18; j_gene: TRBJ2-2; abundance: .; d_gene: TRBD2; CDR3aa: CASSPSGSGGELFF; CDR3nt: TGTGCCAGCTCCCCTAGCGGGAGTGGCGGGGAGCTGTTTTTT
len: 15; v_gene: TRBV7-6; j_gene: TRBJ2-1; abundance: .; d_gene: .; CDR3aa: CASRPSRGSYNEQFF; CDR3nt: TGTGCCAGCAGACCCTCCCGGGGCTCCTACAATGAGCAGTTCTTC
len: 17; v_gene: TRBV5-1; j_gene: TRBJ2-3; abundance: .; d_gene: TRBD1; CDR3aa: CASSLGRQGRTTDTQYF; CDR3nt: TGCGCCAGCAGCTTGGGTAGACAGGGGAGAACCACAGATACGCAGTATTTT
len: 14; v_gene: TRBV28; j_gene: TRBJ1-2; abundance: .; d_gene: TRBD1; CDR3aa: CASSPRTGGNGYTF; CDR3nt: TGTGCCAGCAGTCCGAGGACAGGGGGGAATGGCTACACCTTC
len: 15; v_gene: TRBV7-8; j_gene: TRBJ2-7; abundance: .; d_gene: TRBD1; CDR3aa: CASSLGDSVSYEQYF; CDR3nt: TGTGCCAGCAGCTTAGGGGACAGTGTCTCCTACGAGCAGTACTTC
len: 14; v_gene: TRBV5-1; j_gene: TRBJ2-7; abundance: .; d_gene: .; CDR3aa: CASSSRDISYEQYF; CDR3nt: TGCGCCAGCAGCTCCCGGGACATCTCCTACGAGCAGTACTTC
len: 14; v_gene: TRBV28; j_gene: TRBJ2-7; abundance: .; d_gene: TRBD1; CDR3aa: CASFAGQGADEQYF; CDR3nt: TGTGCCAGCTTTGCTGGACAGGGGGCGGACGAGCAGTACTTC
len: 16; v_gene: TRBV5-1; j_gene: TRBJ1-4; abundance: once; d_gene: .; CDR3aa: CASSTKGGATNEKLFF; CDR3nt: TGCGCCAGCAGTACGAAGGGGGGTGCCACTAATGAAAAACTGTTTTTT
len: 13; v_gene: TRBV28; j_gene: TRBJ1-6; abundance: .; d_gene: TRBD1; CDR3aa: CASSRDSISPLHF; CDR3nt: TGTGCCAGCAGTAGGGACAGCATTTCACCCCTCCACTTT
len: 15; v_gene: TRBV5-1; j_gene: TRBJ2-7; abundance: .; d_gene: TRBD2; CDR3aa: CASSQGLAESYEQYF; CDR3nt: TGCGCCAGCAGCCAGGGACTAGCGGAATCCTACGAGCAGTACTTC
len: 14; v_gene: TRBV7-2; j_gene: TRBJ1-2; abundance: .; d_gene: .; CDR3aa: CASSLLGLTYGYTF; CDR3nt: TGTGCCAGCAGCTTACTCGGACTAACCTATGGCTACACCTTC
len: 16; v_gene: TRBV11-2; j_gene: TRBJ2-1; abundance: .; d_gene: TRBD2; CDR3aa: CASSSETSGTYNEQFF; CDR3nt: TGTGCCAGCAGCTCCGAGACTAGCGGGACGTACAATGAGCAGTTCTTC
len: 14; v_gene: TRBV6-1; j_gene: TRBJ1-5; abundance: .; d_gene: .; CDR3aa: CASSERQSLDPQHF; CDR3nt: TGTGCCAGCAGTGAACGACAGTCCCTCGATCCCCAGCATTTT
len: 21; v_gene: TRBV27; j_gene: TRBJ1-5; abundance: .; d_gene: .; CDR3aa: CASSPSQNRALGGWAGQPQHF; CDR3nt: TGTGCCAGCAGTCCTTCGCAAAACCGGGCCCTCGGAGGTTGGGCCGGTCAGCCCCAGCATTTT
len: 14; v_gene: TRBV29-1; j_gene: TRBJ2-7; abundance: .; d_gene: TRBD2; CDR3aa: CSAGGAGGLYEQYF; CDR3nt: TGCAGCGCCGGAGGAGCGGGAGGCCTCTACGAGCAGTACTTC